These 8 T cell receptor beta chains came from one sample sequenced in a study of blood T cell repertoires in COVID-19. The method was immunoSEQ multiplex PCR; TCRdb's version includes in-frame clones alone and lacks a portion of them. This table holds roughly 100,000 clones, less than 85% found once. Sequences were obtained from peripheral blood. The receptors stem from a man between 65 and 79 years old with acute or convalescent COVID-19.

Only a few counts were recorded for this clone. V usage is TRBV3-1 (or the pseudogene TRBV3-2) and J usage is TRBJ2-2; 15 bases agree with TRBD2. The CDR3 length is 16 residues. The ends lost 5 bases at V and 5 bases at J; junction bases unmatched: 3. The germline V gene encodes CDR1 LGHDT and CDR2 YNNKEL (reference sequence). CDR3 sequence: CASSGGLAGGTGELFF. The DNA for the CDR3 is TGTGCCAGCAGCGGGGGACTAGCGGGAGGTACCGGGGAGCTGTTTTTT.

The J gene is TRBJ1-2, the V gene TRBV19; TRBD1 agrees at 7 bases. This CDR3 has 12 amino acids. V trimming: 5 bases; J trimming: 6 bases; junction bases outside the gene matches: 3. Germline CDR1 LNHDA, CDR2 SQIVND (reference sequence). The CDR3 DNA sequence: TGTGCCAGTAGTCCAGGGACAGATGGCTACACCTTC. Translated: CASSPGTDGYTF.

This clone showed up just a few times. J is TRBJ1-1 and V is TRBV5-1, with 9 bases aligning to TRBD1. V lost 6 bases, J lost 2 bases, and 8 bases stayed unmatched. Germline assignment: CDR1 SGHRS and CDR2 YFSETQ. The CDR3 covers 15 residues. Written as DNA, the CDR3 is TGCGCCAGCACCTACCAACAGGGGGCCAACACTGAAGCTTTCTTT. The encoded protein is CASTYQQGANTEAFF.

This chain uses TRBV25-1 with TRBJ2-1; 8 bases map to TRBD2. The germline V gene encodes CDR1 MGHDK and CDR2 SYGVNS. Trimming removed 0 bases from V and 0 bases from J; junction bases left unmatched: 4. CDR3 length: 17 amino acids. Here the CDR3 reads CASSEYAGGSSYNEQFF. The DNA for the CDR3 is TGTGCCAGCAGTGAATATGCGGGGGGTAGCTCCTACAATGAGCAGTTCTTC.

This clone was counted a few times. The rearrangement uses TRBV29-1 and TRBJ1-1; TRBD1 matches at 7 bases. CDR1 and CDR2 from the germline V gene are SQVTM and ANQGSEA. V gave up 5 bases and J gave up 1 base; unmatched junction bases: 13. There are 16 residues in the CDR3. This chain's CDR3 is CSVRTGNYESNTEAFF. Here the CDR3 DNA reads TGCAGCGTTCGGACAGGAAACTACGAGTCGAACACTGAAGCTTTCTTT.

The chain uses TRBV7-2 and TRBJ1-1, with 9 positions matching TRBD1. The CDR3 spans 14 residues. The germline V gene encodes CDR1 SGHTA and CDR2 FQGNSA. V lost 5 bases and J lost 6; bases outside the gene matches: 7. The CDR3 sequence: CASSQGTGWSEAFF. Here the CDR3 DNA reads TGTGCCAGCAGCCAGGGGACAGGGTGGTCTGAAGCTTTCTTT.

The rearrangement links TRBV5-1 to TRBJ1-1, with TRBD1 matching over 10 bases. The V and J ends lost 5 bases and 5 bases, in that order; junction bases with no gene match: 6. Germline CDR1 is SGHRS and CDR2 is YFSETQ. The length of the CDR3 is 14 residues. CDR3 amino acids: CASRSGQGETEAFF. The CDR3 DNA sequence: TGCGCCAGCAGAAGTGGACAGGGGGAAACTGAAGCTTTCTTT.

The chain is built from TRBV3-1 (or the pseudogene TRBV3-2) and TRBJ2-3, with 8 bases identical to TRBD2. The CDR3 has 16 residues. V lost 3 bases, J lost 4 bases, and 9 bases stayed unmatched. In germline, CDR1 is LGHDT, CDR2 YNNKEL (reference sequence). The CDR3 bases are TGTGCCAGCAGCCAGGGACCGCGGGGGGTCGCAGATACGCAGTATTTT. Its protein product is CASSQGPRGVADTQYF.